The 8 T cell receptor beta chains reported below all come from one sample, sequenced in a study of post-analysis software for immune sequencing data. Every TCR beta cDNA library bore unique molecular identifiers. TCRdb redid the calling of the PCR reads with MiXCR, one entry per CDR3 protein. The sample lists approximately 690,000 distinct CDR3 sequences, approximately 60% occurring once. Overall study findings and caveats: TRBV5-6, TRBV5-1 and TRBV20-1 were among four or five TRBV segments more frequent in patients than controls.

The antigens of these receptors remain unknown. The sample was blood. The receptor source for this set is a girl aged 2 to 9 with multiple sclerosis.

CDR3 in DNA: TGTGCCAGCAGCTTAGTAGGAGCGGGAGACACCTACAATGAGCAGTTCTTC. Protein sequence: CASSLVGAGDTYNEQFF. The chain combines TRBV7-9 with TRBJ2-1; TRBD2 aligns across 8 bases. J lost 2 bases, V lost 1 base, and 7 bases had no gene match. The CDR3 contains 17 residues. Per the germline V gene, CDR1 is SEHNR and CDR2 is FQNEAQ (reference sequence).

The rearrangement links TRBV9 to TRBJ2-7; 9 bases agree with TRBD1. Trimming cost V 3 bases and J 4 bases; bases outside gene matches: 5. This CDR3 is built from 14 residues. The germline gives CDR1 SGDLS, CDR2 YYNGEE. The CDR3 region has the DNA TGTGCCAGCAGCGAAACAGGGGGCAGGTACGAGCAGTACTTC. Its translation: CASSETGGRYEQYF. Full variable domain (missing parts from reference TRBV9 and TRBJ2-7): DSGVTQTPKHLITATGQRVTLRCSPRSGDLSVYWYQQSLDQGLQFLIQYYNGEERAKGNILERFSAQQFPDLHSELNLSSLELGDSALYFCASSETGGRYEQYFGPGTRLTVT.

The chain has TRBV29-1 and TRBJ2-3, with D perhaps being TRBD1 or TRBD2 (5 bases each). V lost 6 bases and J 2 bases, leaving 18 bases between the germline ends. The CDR3 extends over 15 amino acids. Per the germline V gene, CDR1 is SQVTM and CDR2 is ANQGSEA. CDR3 amino acids: CSVSGALEVTDTQYF. CDR3 sequence (DNA): TGCAGCGTGTCCGGGGCCTTGGAGGTCACAGATACGCAGTATTTT.

The rearrangement links TRBV21-1 to TRBJ2-7; the table's D call of TRBD1 was not tested on the DNA. TRBV21-1 is described as a pseudogene. The CDR3 loop spans 15 amino acids. This chain's CDR3 is CASSKAPDRFSEQYF. CDR3 in DNA: TGTGCCAGCAGCAAAGCACCCGACAGGTTCTCCGAGCAGTACTTC.

The V and J genes are TRBV7-9 and TRBJ2-1, with D perhaps matching TRBD1 or TRBD2 (6 bases each). This CDR3 contains 13 residues. Germline loops: CDR1 SEHNR, CDR2 FQNEAQ (reference sequence). Trimming stripped 5 bases from V and 8 bases from J, with 13 bases between. The CDR3 here is CASSPGGGYEQFF. The CDR3 DNA is TGTGCCAGCAGCCCCGGAGGGGGTTATGAGCAGTTCTTC.

This chain joins TRBV10-1 and TRBJ1-1, with no clear D. Germline V CDR1 and CDR2: WNHNN, SYGVQD (reference sequence). CDR3 length: 15 amino acids. V shed 6 bases and J shed 3 bases, with 17 bases lying between them. CDR3 loop: CASRRAGDGHTEAFF. As DNA, the CDR3 is TGCGCCAGCAGGAGAGCTGGAGACGGTCACACTGAAGCTTTCTTT.

This clonotype appeared a few times. The V call is TRBV10-3, the J call TRBJ1-1; D remains unclear. This CDR3 is built from 13 residues. CDR1 and CDR2 from the germline V gene are ENHRY and SYGVKD. The ends were cut back, 2 bases at V and 2 bases at J, with 6 bases in the middle. The DNA of the CDR3 is TGTGCCATCAGTGAGACGGAAAACACTGAAGCTTTCTTT. As protein: CAISETENTEAFF.

Points on this clonotype: One junction end disagrees with the germline gene, perhaps due to a read error. This chain uses TRBV20-1 with TRBJ2-3; 7 bases fit TRBD1. This CDR3 comprises 14 residues. Germline-derived CDR1 and CDR2 are DFQATT and SNEGSKA (reference sequence). As DNA, the CDR3 is TGCAGTACTAGACGGGACAGTGTCACAGATACGCAGTATTTT. Its protein is CSTRRDSVTDTQYF.